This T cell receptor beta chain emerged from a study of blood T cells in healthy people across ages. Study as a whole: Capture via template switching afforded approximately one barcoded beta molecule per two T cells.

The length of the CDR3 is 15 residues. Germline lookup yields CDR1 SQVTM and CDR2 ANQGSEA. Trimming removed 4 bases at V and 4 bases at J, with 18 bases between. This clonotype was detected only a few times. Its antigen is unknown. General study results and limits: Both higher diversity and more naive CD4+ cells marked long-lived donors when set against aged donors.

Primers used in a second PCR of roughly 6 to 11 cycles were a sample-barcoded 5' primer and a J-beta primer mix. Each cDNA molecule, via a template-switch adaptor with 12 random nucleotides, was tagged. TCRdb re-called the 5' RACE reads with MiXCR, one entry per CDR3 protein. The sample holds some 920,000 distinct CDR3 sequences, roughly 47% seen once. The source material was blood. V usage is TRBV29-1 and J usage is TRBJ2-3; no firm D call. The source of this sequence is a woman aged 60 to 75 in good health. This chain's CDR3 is CSVGLGQDGADTQYF. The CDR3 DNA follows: TGCAGCGTTGGCCTAGGGCAGGATGGGGCAGATACGCAGTATTTT.